This TCR beta chain was retrieved from a study of T cell changes during pregnancy in multiple sclerosis. Generated by immunoSEQ multiplex PCR, the TCRdb table keeps only in-frame clones and is missing some. The sample contains 55,000 to 65,000 clones, over 85% of which appear only once. The germline gives CDR1 SGHDT, CDR2 YYEEEE. The CDR3 consists of 14 residues. J lost 4 bases, V lost 0 bases, and 4 bases had no gene match. The source is a female donor with multiple sclerosis, enrolled in a pregnancy study. The sequencing used CD4+ T cells from peripheral blood mononuclear cells, collected before pregnancy. The chain has TRBV5-6 and TRBJ2-7; 7 bases agree with TRBD1. CDR3 sequence: CASSLGGGGYEQYF. The CDR3 bases are TGTGCCAGCAGCTTGGGAGGGGGCGGATACGAGCAGTACTTC.